Shown below are 10 T cell receptor beta chains from a single sample sequenced in a study of blood T cell repertoires in COVID-19. Profiled with immunoSEQ multiplex PCR; TCRdb holds only in-frame clones, not every one. Altogether about 430,000 clones are present, 70% to 90% being singletons, with the ten largest covering roughly 0.87%. The sequencing input was peripheral blood. The source of these receptors is a man aged 18-30 years with COVID-19, enrolled during active disease.

The rearrangement uses TRBV6-1 and TRBJ2-1; D unclear. CDR1 is MNHNS, CDR2 SASEGT, per germline. The CDR3 is made up of 14 amino acids. Deletions cut 0 bases from V and 10 bases from J, with 13 bases between. CDR3 in DNA: TGTGCCAGCAGTGAAGCGGGCCGCCCAGTAGAGCAGTTCTTC. Translation: CASSEAGRPVEQFF.

The rearrangement uses TRBV24-1 and TRBJ2-2, with unresolved D. V was clipped by 2 bases and J by 4 bases, with 10 bases between them. The germline V gene encodes CDR1 KGHDR and CDR2 SFDVKD. The CDR3 has 15 residues. CDR3 residues: CATSDSPYLTGELFF. The CDR3 DNA follows: TGTGCCACCAGTGATTCCCCCTATCTCACCGGGGAGCTGTTTTTT.

V and J are TRBV4-1 and TRBJ2-7; D possibly corresponds to TRBD2 (5 bases). The CDR3 has 18 amino acids. The ends were cut back, 0 bases at V and 0 bases at J, with 18 bases in the middle. Germline values: CDR1 MGHRA, CDR2 YSYEKL. The CDR3 DNA is TGCGCCAGCAGCCAAGAAGGTATAGGGAGCGTCAGCTCCTACGAGCAGTACTTC. Its protein product is CASSQEGIGSVSSYEQYF.

The genes are TRBV27 and TRBJ2-5; 12 bases line up with TRBD2. CDR1 and CDR2 (germline): MNHEY, SMNVEV (reference sequence). The CDR3 consists of 17 residues. The V and J ends lost 5 bases and 4 bases, in that order; junction bases with no gene match: 11. CDR3 sequence (DNA): TGTGCCAGCAGTGGACTAGCGGGATCGGGAAGGGGAGAGACCCAGTACTTC. Translating it yields CASSGLAGSGRGETQYF.

The rearrangement uses TRBV6-5 and TRBJ1-1, with D hard to call. The V end was cut by 2 bases, the J end by 0 bases, with 4 bases between. CDR3 length: 13 amino acids. CDR1 and CDR2 from the germline V gene are MNHEY and SVGAGI. The CDR3 is CASSYSMNTEAFF. CDR3 coding DNA: TGTGCCAGCAGTTACAGCATGAACACTGAAGCTTTCTTT.

The J gene is TRBJ2-3, the V gene TRBV3-1 (or the pseudogene TRBV3-2), with 9 bases that match TRBD1. Germline values: CDR1 LGHDT, CDR2 YNNKEL (reference sequence). The CDR3 has 17 residues. V trimming: 4 bases; J trimming: 3 bases; junction bases outside the gene matches: 11. The CDR3: CASSLYGQGMRTDTQYF. CDR3 nucleotides: TGTGCCAGCAGCCTCTACGGACAGGGGATGCGGACAGATACGCAGTATTTT.

The chain is built from TRBV19 and TRBJ1-2, with 9 nucleotides matching TRBD1. The ends lost 9 bases at V and 7 bases at J; junction bases unmatched: 12. CDR1 is LNHDA and CDR2 is SQIVND in the germline V gene (reference sequence). The CDR3 spans 14 residues. The CDR3 sequence is CASSTGGGVGGYTF. CDR3 bases: TGTGCCAGCTCGACAGGGGGGGGAGTTGGTGGCTACACCTTC. Supplemented by reference TRBV19 and TRBJ1-2, the full variable domain reads DGGITQSPKYLFRKEGQNVTLSCEQNLNHDAMYWYRQDPGQGLRLIYYSQIVNDFQKGDIAEGYSVSREKKESFPLTVTSAQKNPTAFYLCASSTGGGVGGYTFGSGTRLTVV.

This clone was recorded a few times. The chain couples TRBV7-9 to TRBJ1-6, with 7 bases fitting TRBD1. The V gene's germline CDR1 is SEHNR and CDR2 FQNEAQ (reference sequence). CDR3 length equals 14 residues. Trimming removed 5 bases from V and 10 bases from J; junction bases left unmatched: 8. The CDR3, as DNA: TGTGCCAGCAGCCCAAGACAGGGAGTATCACCCCTCCACTTT. This translates into CASSPRQGVSPLHF.

The chain combines TRBV4-2 with TRBJ2-7, with 7 nucleotides matching TRBD1. V lost 4 bases and J lost 2; bases outside the gene matches: 11. CDR3 length equals 16 residues. Per the germline V gene, CDR1 is LGHNA and CDR2 is YNFKEQ. CDR3 protein: CASSLFPGTDTYEQYF. Written as DNA, the CDR3 is TGTGCCAGCAGCCTTTTCCCCGGGACAGATACCTACGAGCAGTACTTC.

Concerning this clone itself: The limits of the CDR3 on the DNA are not certain, so only TCRdb's listed CDR3 is given. The chain carries TRBV21-1 and TRBJ2-7; the D call TRBD2 from the table was never checked on the DNA. TRBV21-1 is a documented pseudogene. The CDR3 spans 16 residues, counting both ends. This CDR3 reads CASSKVGSGSSYEQYF.